This TCR beta chain was observed in a study of tumor-infiltrating lymphocytes in primary liver carcinoma. Study-level background: Those enrolled were patients of both sexes, who were aged 30 to 69 years.

Comments on this clonotype: At one end, the junction sequence differs from germline, possibly due to a read error.

The CDR3 extends over 13 amino acids. Alongside blood RNA obtained from unsorted whole blood, germline DNA was also extracted. The authors made TCR beta cDNA from about 500 ng total RNA with a constant-region primer. Sequencing libraries for TCR beta derived from three nested multiplex PCR rounds that used slightly modified ARM-PCR. Primers for the first two PCR rounds were TRBV1-TRBV30 forward primers and a C-beta reverse primer (10 cycles per round). MiXCR, applied by TCRdb to the multiplex PCR reads, yields one record per CDR3 protein. The sample has fewer than 350,000 distinct CDR3 sequences; around three fifths are singletons.

The source of this sequence is a man in his forties with primary liver carcinoma and hepatitis B virus infection. The chain joins TRBV12-3 or TRBV12-4 to TRBJ2-7; D is ambiguous. Sequences were obtained from peripheral blood. In DNA form, the CDR3 reads TGTGCCAACAGTTTAGCCACGGCCTACAAGCAGTACTTC. Its protein is CANSLATAYKQYF.